These 31 T cell receptor beta chains share one sample of origin, sequenced in a study of cytomegalovirus exposure and HLA in healthy donors. Researchers ran the PCR with 60 Vbeta and 13 Jbeta primers. TCRdb's table, derived via immunoSEQ multiplex PCR, lists solely in-frame clones and lacks some. The sample has around 100,000 clones, nearly 80% seen once. Sequences were obtained from PBMCs. These receptors were obtained from a woman between 40 and 55 years old in good health and CMV-seropositive.

J is TRBJ1-2 and V is TRBV28, with unresolved D. The CDR3 contains 13 residues. The germline V and J ends were trimmed by 3 bases and 5 bases, with 10 bases remaining between them. Germline V lookup: CDR1 MDHEN, CDR2 SYDVKM. The chain's CDR3 is CASSLRVKYGYTF. In DNA form, the CDR3 reads TGTGCCAGCAGTTTGAGGGTTAAGTATGGCTACACCTTC.

The J gene is TRBJ1-3, the V gene TRBV19; 9 nucleotides agree with TRBD1. V lost 3 bases to trimming and J lost 0 bases; unmatched junction nucleotides: 6. The CDR3 runs 17 residues. The germline gives CDR1 LNHDA, CDR2 SQIVND (reference sequence). This chain's CDR3 is CASSIYWDRVSGNTIYF. The CDR3 coding sequence is TGTGCCAGTAGTATCTATTGGGACAGGGTCTCTGGAAACACCATATATTTT.

The rearrangement links TRBV7-2 to TRBJ2-7, with 14 bases identical to TRBD2. The junction had 8 bases not matched to a gene; V was cut back by 5 bases and J by 2 bases. Germline lookup yields CDR1 SGHTA and CDR2 FQGNSA. The CDR3 runs 17 residues. The DNA of the CDR3 is TGTGCCAGCAGCCCCGGGACTAGCGGGAGCCTTCCCTACGAGCAGTACTTC. Amino acids: CASSPGTSGSLPYEQYF.

The gene calls are TRBV11-3 and TRBJ2-1; TRBD2 matches 8 bases. The V and J ends lost 6 bases and 4 bases, in that order; junction bases with no gene match: 11. The V gene's germline CDR1 is SGHNT and CDR2 YENEEA. This CDR3 spans 16 amino acids. The CDR3 region has the DNA TGTGCCAGCAGTCCCCGGAGCGGGAGTCAGTACAATGAGCAGTTCTTC. Its protein product is CASSPRSGSQYNEQFF.

The chain is built from TRBV27 and TRBJ2-1, with a weak D call TRBD1 (6 bases). This CDR3 is built from 13 residues. Looked up from germline, CDR1 is MNHEY and CDR2 is SMNVEV (reference sequence). V was cut by 6 bases and J by 4 bases, with 10 bases left in between. The CDR3 reads CASRQDSYNEQFF. CDR3 in DNA: TGTGCCAGCAGGCAGGACAGTTACAATGAGCAGTTCTTC.

The chain uses TRBV19 and TRBJ2-3; D might be TRBD2 (7 bases). The CDR3 is made up of 18 amino acids. Between the trimmed V and J ends, which lost 8 bases and 2 bases, there was a span of 26 bases. Germline V CDR1 and CDR2: LNHDA, SQIVND (reference sequence). This CDR3 reads CASRGLSAKGGATDTQYF. CDR3 DNA sequence: TGTGCCAGTCGGGGACTGTCGGCGAAGGGGGGGGCCACAGATACGCAGTATTTT. Together with reference TRBV19 and TRBJ2-3, the CDR3 gives the full variable domain: DGGITQSPKYLFRKEGQNVTLSCEQNLNHDAMYWYRQDPGQGLRLIYYSQIVNDFQKGDIAEGYSVSREKKESFPLTVTSAQKNPTAFYLCASRGLSAKGGATDTQYFGPGTRLTVL.

The count of this clone is one. This chain uses TRBV4-1 with TRBJ2-7; a weak D match, TRBD1 (5 bases). V dropped 3 bases and J dropped 2 bases, with 8 bases sitting between them. The CDR3 length is 13 residues. Germline V lookup: CDR1 MGHRA, CDR2 YSYEKL. CDR3 nucleotides: TGCGCCAGCAGCCACGACAGACCCTACGAGCAGTACTTC. Encoded protein: CASSHDRPYEQYF.

The V and J genes are TRBV6-6 and TRBJ2-1; the D gene is possibly TRBD2 (6 bases). In germline, CDR1 is MNHNY, CDR2 SVGAGI (reference sequence). The CDR3 consists of 13 residues. V was pared by 2 bases and J by 8 bases, with 10 bases between. CDR3 DNA sequence: TGTGCCAGCAGTTACGAGGCGGGGTATGAGCAGTTCTTC. This translates into CASSYEAGYEQFF.

The chain combines TRBV10-3 with TRBJ2-1, with TRBD2 identical over 10 bases. This CDR3 contains 15 residues. Germline V gene data show CDR1 as ENHRY and CDR2 as SYGVKD. V shed 4 bases and J 5 bases; nucleotides not matched to a gene: 5. This CDR3 is CAISGGLANNNEQFF. Here the CDR3 DNA reads TGTGCCATCAGTGGGGGACTAGCGAATAACAATGAGCAGTTCTTC.

V usage is TRBV28 and J usage is TRBJ2-1; the match to TRBD2 covers 12 bases. Trimming took 4 bases from V and 2 from J; bases not matched to a gene: 6. The germline V gene has CDR1 MDHEN and CDR2 SYDVKM. This CDR3 is 17 amino acids long. CDR3 coding DNA: TGTGCCAGCAGTTCCCGACTAGCGGGAGCTGCCTACAATGAGCAGTTCTTC. The encoded protein is CASSSRLAGAAYNEQFF.

The chain couples TRBV5-4 to TRBJ2-5, with 15 nucleotides matching TRBD2. The CDR3 spans 16 residues. The V gene's germline CDR1 is SGHNT and CDR2 YYREEE (reference sequence). J gave up 5 bases and V 4 bases, and 6 bases lay outside the gene matches. CDR3 loop: CASSKGLAGGEETQYF. Here the CDR3 DNA reads TGTGCCAGCAGCAAGGGACTAGCGGGAGGTGAGGAGACCCAGTACTTC.

The chain has TRBV27 and TRBJ2-7; TRBD1 aligns across 11 bases. The CDR3 sequence is 14 residues long. V trimming: 4 bases; J trimming: 3 bases; junction bases outside the gene matches: 2. In germline, CDR1 is MNHEY, CDR2 SMNVEV (reference sequence). CDR3: CASSWGQGVYEQYF. The CDR3 DNA sequence: TGTGCCAGCAGTTGGGGACAGGGGGTCTACGAGCAGTACTTC.

The V call is TRBV7-3, the J call TRBJ2-3; D is unclear. There are 14 residues in the CDR3. The V gene's germline CDR1 is SGHTA and CDR2 FQGTGA. Between the trimmed V and J ends, which lost 1 base and 0 bases, there was a span of 5 bases. CDR3 nucleotide sequence: TGTGCCAGCAGCTTAATGTCTAGCACAGATACGCAGTATTTT. Translation: CASSLMSSTDTQYF.

The rearrangement joins TRBV29-1 to TRBJ2-7; 10 bases are shared with TRBD1. This CDR3 contains 15 residues. The V gene end was trimmed by 1 base and the J gene end by 4 bases; junction bases not matched to a gene: 7. Germline V CDR1 and CDR2: SQVTM, ANQGSEA. The CDR3 nucleotides read TGCAGCGTTGAAGTACCCGACAGGGGGCCTTACGAGCAGTACTTC. Amino acid sequence: CSVEVPDRGPYEQYF.

The gene calls are TRBV5-8 and TRBJ2-6; D possibly corresponds to TRBD1 (5 bases). This CDR3 spans 17 amino acids. Trimming took 1 base from V and 1 from J, leaving 12 bases between them. The germline V gene has CDR1 SGHTS and CDR2 YDEGEE. The CDR3 DNA reads as TGTGCCAGCAGCTTGATAACAGGCAGGTCTGGGGCCAACGTCCTGACTTTC. It codes for CASSLITGRSGANVLTF.

The gene calls are TRBV7-8 and TRBJ2-4, with 9 bases lining up with TRBD1. The CDR3 extends over 12 amino acids. CDR1 is SGHVS, CDR2 FQNEAQ, per germline. The ends lost 8 bases at V and 13 bases at J; junction bases unmatched: 9. DNA for the CDR3: TGTGCCAGCGAAACAGGGGGCGGCCTGCAGTACTTC. Residues: CASETGGGLQYF. The complete variable domain, with remaining parts taken from reference TRBV7-8 and TRBJ2-4, reads GAGVSQSPRYKVAKRGQDVALRCDPISGHVSLFWYQQALGQGPEFLTYFQNEAQLDKSGLPSDRFFAERPEGSVSTLKIQRTQQEDSAVYLCASETGGGLQYFGAGTRLSVL.

This chain uses TRBV11-3 with TRBJ2-7, with D tentatively TRBD2 (6 bases). The V end was cut by 6 bases, the J end by 3 bases, with 9 bases between. Germline V CDR1 and CDR2: SGHNT, YENEEA. The CDR3 is made up of 12 amino acids. Here the CDR3 reads CASRGGDYEQYF. CDR3 nucleotide sequence: TGTGCCAGCAGGGGCGGGGACTACGAGCAGTACTTC.

As for this clone: A read error may produce the germline difference seen at one junction end. V and J are TRBV7-9 and TRBJ2-6, with TRBD2 identical over 8 bases. The CDR3 runs 17 residues. Germline V gives CDR1 SEHNR, CDR2 FQNEAQ (reference sequence). The CDR3 is CSSSLRGGNSGANVLTF. The CDR3 DNA follows: TGTTCCAGCAGCTTACGGGGGGGGAACTCTGGGGCCAACGTCCTGACTTTC.

V usage is TRBV7-9 and J usage is TRBJ2-7; 8 bases line up with TRBD1. Germline assignment: CDR1 SEHNR and CDR2 FQNEAQ (reference sequence). Trimming took 6 bases from V and 4 from J; bases not matched to a gene: 14. The CDR3 has 16 residues. In nucleotides, the CDR3 is TGTGCCAGCAGAATTCAGCAGGGACAGGATGCTTACGAGCAGTACTTC. Translation gives CASRIQQGQDAYEQYF.

The genes are TRBV10-3 and TRBJ1-1; 7 bases map to TRBD1. After removal of 1 base from V and 0 bases from J, the junction contained 5 bases not matched to a gene. The CDR3 contains 16 residues. The germline V gene has CDR1 ENHRY and CDR2 SYGVKD. The CDR3 region has the DNA TGTGCCATCAGTGAGTATTCCGGGACAGTGAACACTGAAGCTTTCTTT. It is translated as CAISEYSGTVNTEAFF.

The CDR3 spells CASSPLGQGGSGELFF. The CDR3 DNA is TGTGCCAGCAGTCCCCTTGGACAGGGAGGATCCGGGGAGCTGTTTTTT. V gene TRBV27 combines with J gene TRBJ2-2; TRBD1 matches at 8 bases. After removal of 5 bases from V and 6 bases from J, the junction contained 11 bases not matched to a gene. The germline gives CDR1 MNHEY, CDR2 SMNVEV (reference sequence). The CDR3 is made up of 16 amino acids.

The J gene is TRBJ1-1, the V gene TRBV11-3, with D unclear. Trimming removed 3 bases at V and 7 bases at J, with 12 bases between. The CDR3 spans 13 residues. From germline, CDR1 is SGHNT and CDR2 YENEEA. CDR3 sequence reads: CASSFNPGDEAFF. As DNA, the CDR3 is TGTGCCAGCAGCTTCAATCCGGGAGATGAAGCTTTCTTT.

The rearrangement links TRBV19 to TRBJ1-2; TRBD1 matches 8 bases. CDR3 length equals 14 residues. CDR1 LNHDA and CDR2 SQIVND come from the germline V gene (reference sequence). Losses at the gene ends were 5 bases for V and 8 bases for J; bases not matched to a gene: 10. The CDR3 reads CASSSRTGPRGYTF. CDR3 coding DNA: TGTGCCAGTAGTTCGAGGACAGGGCCTCGAGGCTACACCTTC. Using reference TRBV19 and TRBJ1-2 for the parts outside the CDR3, the full variable domain is DGGITQSPKYLFRKEGQNVTLSCEQNLNHDAMYWYRQDPGQGLRLIYYSQIVNDFQKGDIAEGYSVSREKKESFPLTVTSAQKNPTAFYLCASSSRTGPRGYTFGSGTRLTVV.

This chain uses TRBV2 with TRBJ2-7; 7 positions match TRBD1. Germline V gene data show CDR1 as SNHLY and CDR2 as FYNNEI. The CDR3 runs to 16 residues. V lost 0 bases and J lost 2; bases outside the gene matches: 7. The CDR3 DNA follows: TGTGCCAGCAGTGAAGCCGGACAGGAGATTACCTACGAGCAGTACTTC. This translates into CASSEAGQEITYEQYF. The complete variable domain, with remaining parts taken from reference TRBV2 and TRBJ2-7, reads EPEVTQTPSHQVTQMGQEVILRCVPISNHLYFYWYRQILGQKVEFLVSFYNNEISEKSEIFDDQFSVERPDGSNFTLKIRSTKLEDSAMYFCASSEAGQEITYEQYFGPGTRLTVT.

This chain connects TRBV2 to TRBJ2-3; 13 bases agree with TRBD2. CDR1 is SNHLY, CDR2 FYNNEI, per germline. V was pared by 6 bases and J by 4 bases, with 7 bases of the junction left unmatched. CDR3 length: 16 amino acids. The CDR3 DNA reads TGTGCCAGCAGGGAACTAGCGGGAGGGTTCCCAGATACGCAGTATTTT. It codes for CASRELAGGFPDTQYF.

This rearrangement joins TRBV27 to TRBJ1-1, with D perhaps TRBD1 (6 bases). The V gene's germline CDR1 is MNHEY and CDR2 SMNVEV (reference sequence). This CDR3 is built from 14 residues. The V and J ends lost 3 bases and 6 bases respectively, with 14 bases between them. The CDR3 loop reads CASSFMSGDPEAFF. The CDR3 DNA reads as TGTGCCAGCAGTTTTATGTCAGGGGACCCTGAAGCTTTCTTT.

The chain uses TRBV29-1 and TRBJ2-5, with D possibly being TRBD2 (5 bases). V lost 2 bases to trimming and J lost 2 bases, with 9 bases between them. Per the germline V gene, CDR1 is SQVTM and CDR2 is ANQGSEA. The length of the CDR3 is 13 residues. CDR3: CSVEWGAQETQYF. For the CDR3, the DNA is TGCAGCGTTGAATGGGGAGCACAAGAGACCCAGTACTTC.

The chain uses TRBV7-9 and TRBJ2-3, with D unclear. With 5 bases removed from V and 6 bases from J, the gap between germline ends came to 15 bases. The CDR3 extends over 14 amino acids. Germline V CDR1 and CDR2: SEHNR, FQNEAQ (reference sequence). Here the CDR3 DNA reads TGTGCCAGCAGCAAAGTCGATCAGAGGGATACGCAGTATTTT. Its translation is CASSKVDQRDTQYF.

Note on this clone: The junction departs from the called germline gene at one end, perhaps through a read error. The gene calls are TRBV7-9 and TRBJ1-1, with D possibly matching TRBD1 (6 bases). Per germline, CDR1 SEHNR and CDR2 FQNEAQ (reference sequence). CDR3 length: 12 residues. In DNA, the CDR3 is TGTTCCAGCAGGACAGCGAACACTGAAGCTTTCTTT. Residues: CSSRTANTEAFF.

V and J are TRBV18 and TRBJ1-5; no definite D call. Per germline, CDR1 KGHSH and CDR2 LQKENI. This CDR3 is 14 amino acids long. V shed 8 bases and J shed 6 bases, with 17 bases lying between them. Written as DNA, the CDR3 is TGTGCCAGCACTCCCGGGGAGTCGGTTCAGCCCCAGCATTTT. It translates to CASTPGESVQPQHF.

V usage is TRBV20-1 and J usage is TRBJ2-2; TRBD2 is a possible D gene (6 bases). Looked up from germline, CDR1 is DFQATT and CDR2 is SNEGSKA (reference sequence). V lost 7 bases, J lost 7 bases, and 10 bases lay in between. This CDR3 is built from 11 residues. CDR3 nucleotides: TGCAGTGGGGTGCGGGGCGGGGAGCTGTTTTTT. As protein: CSGVRGGELFF.